These T cell receptor beta chains were read from a single sample in a study of blood T cell repertoires in COVID-19. Libraries were prepared by immunoSEQ multiplex PCR; TCRdb keeps only in-frame clonotypes and omits some of them. This table holds almost 400,000 clones, roughly 86% found once. Sequencing was performed on PBMCs or T cells enriched from blood (not recorded which). All receptors derive from a woman in her thirties who had recovered from COVID-19. CDR3s include the opening cysteine and the closing phenylalanine or tryptophan. Fields, in order: CDR3 protein, CDR3 DNA, clone size, J gene, V gene, D gene. The D gene is left open where the match is weak. Clone size is not always given. Where it is, it says once, few, many or a class for expanded clones.

CDR3 protein: CASSLWLGGNQPQHF
CDR3 DNA: TGTGCCAGCAGCTTATGGTTAGGGGGAAATCAGCCCCAGCATTTT
clone size: NA
J gene: TRBJ1-5
V gene: TRBV7-2
D gene: NA

CDR3 protein: CSSKTGPTNTDTQYF
CDR3 DNA: TGCTCCAGCAAGACAGGCCCGACGAACACAGATACGCAGTATTTT
clone size: NA
J gene: TRBJ2-3
V gene: TRBV5-1
D gene: NA

CDR3 protein: CASSADRITNTGELFF
CDR3 DNA: TGTGCCAGCAGCGCGGACAGGATTACGAACACCGGGGAGCTGTTTTTT
clone size: NA
J gene: TRBJ2-2
V gene: TRBV2
D gene: TRBD1

CDR3 protein: CASSSRLRTKNTEAFF
CDR3 DNA: TGCGCCAGCAGCTCCCGACTCCGGACAAAGAACACTGAAGCTTTCTTT
clone size: once
J gene: TRBJ1-1
V gene: TRBV5-1
D gene: NA

CDR3 protein: CASSLIPGQGQDTQYF
CDR3 DNA: TGTGCCAGCAGCTTAATTCCTGGACAGGGACAAGATACGCAGTATTTT
clone size: once
J gene: TRBJ2-3
V gene: TRBV7-3
D gene: TRBD1

CDR3 protein: CSAFDREVSGYTF
CDR3 DNA: TGCAGCGCTTTTGACCGGGAGGTTTCTGGCTACACCTTC
clone size: NA
J gene: TRBJ1-2
V gene: TRBV29-1
D gene: NA

CDR3 protein: CASSFSTGEAGNTIYF
CDR3 DNA: TGTGCCAGCAGCTTTTCGACAGGGGAAGCGGGAAACACCATATATTTT
clone size: NA
J gene: TRBJ1-3
V gene: TRBV5-6
D gene: TRBD1

CDR3 protein: CASSLSRGQGYTEAFF
CDR3 DNA: TGTGCCAGCAGCTTGTCAAGGGGGCAGGGGTATACTGAAGCTTTCTTT
clone size: once
J gene: TRBJ1-1
V gene: TRBV5-4
D gene: TRBD1

CDR3 protein: CASSSGGSIGDSPLHF
CDR3 DNA: TGCGCCAGCAGCTCAGGGGGAAGTATTGGAGATTCACCCCTCCACTTT
clone size: NA
J gene: TRBJ1-6
V gene: TRBV5-1
D gene: TRBD1

CDR3 protein: CASSTRQPNQPQHF
CDR3 DNA: TGTGCCAGCAGTACCCGACAGCCCAATCAGCCCCAGCATTTT
clone size: NA
J gene: TRBJ1-5
V gene: TRBV6-5
D gene: NA

CDR3 protein: CASSLAGGRPGGGNTEAFF
CDR3 DNA: TGTGCCAGCAGTTTGGCAGGGGGGCGGCCAGGGGGCGGGAACACTGAAGCTTTCTTT
clone size: NA
J gene: TRBJ1-1
V gene: TRBV27
D gene: TRBD1

CDR3 protein: CASSSNRLVLSQNIQYF
CDR3 DNA: TGTGCCAGCAGTTCCAACCGACTAGTTCTCTCCCAAAACATTCAGTACTTC
clone size: few
J gene: TRBJ2-4
V gene: TRBV6-2/TRBV6-3
D gene: NA

CDR3 protein: CASSQDARDRWEQYF
CDR3 DNA: TGTGCCAGCAGCCAAGATGCGAGGGATCGGTGGGAGCAGTACTTC
clone size: NA
J gene: TRBJ2-7
V gene: TRBV3-1/TRBV3-2
D gene: NA

CDR3 protein: CATSKETGAGHSPLHF
CDR3 DNA: TGTGCCACCAGCAAGGAGACAGGGGCAGGCCATTCACCCCTCCACTTT
clone size: NA
J gene: TRBJ1-6
V gene: TRBV15
D gene: TRBD1

CDR3 protein: CATSGGQTANTGELFF
CDR3 DNA: TGTGCCACCAGTGGCGGACAGACAGCGAACACCGGGGAGCTGTTTTTT
clone size: once
J gene: TRBJ2-2
V gene: TRBV24-1
D gene: NA

CDR3 protein: CASSESTAGNEKLFF
CDR3 DNA: TGCGCCAGCAGTGAGTCGACTGCAGGGAATGAAAAACTGTTTTTT
clone size: NA
J gene: TRBJ1-4
V gene: TRBV10-1
D gene: NA

CDR3 protein: CASSPSTRFRQFF
CDR3 DNA: TGTGCCAGCAGCCCATCCACTAGGTTCCGGCAGTTCTTC
clone size: NA
J gene: TRBJ2-1
V gene: TRBV27
D gene: NA

CDR3 protein: CASSLTGTDDTEAFF
CDR3 DNA: TGTGCCAGCAGCCTCACCGGGACAGATGACACTGAAGCTTTCTTT
clone size: NA
J gene: TRBJ1-1
V gene: TRBV7-2
D gene: TRBD1

CDR3 protein: CAISPGQGQKLFF
CDR3 DNA: TGTGCCATCAGCCCGGGACAGGGTCAAAAACTGTTTTTT
clone size: NA
J gene: TRBJ1-4
V gene: TRBV10-3
D gene: TRBD1

CDR3 protein: CASSLTSLGTEGSGANVLTF
CDR3 DNA: TGTGCCAGCAGCCTAACCTCCCTCGGGACAGAGGGCTCTGGGGCCAACGTCCTGACTTTC
clone size: NA
J gene: TRBJ2-6
V gene: TRBV9
D gene: TRBD1

CDR3 protein: CAWDRGGSPLHF
CDR3 DNA: TGTGCCTGGGACAGGGGTGGGTCACCCCTCCACTTT
clone size: NA
J gene: TRBJ1-6
V gene: TRBV30
D gene: TRBD1

CDR3 protein: CASSLYGETQYF
CDR3 DNA: TGTGCCAGCAGTTTGTACGGAGAGACCCAGTACTTC
clone size: NA
J gene: TRBJ2-5
V gene: TRBV28
D gene: NA

CDR3 protein: CASSLDIAGFYNEQFF
CDR3 DNA: TGTGCCAGCAGCTTAGATATAGCGGGATTCTACAATGAGCAGTTCTTC
clone size: NA
J gene: TRBJ2-1
V gene: TRBV11-2
D gene: TRBD2

CDR3 protein: CASSYGQGQPQHF
CDR3 DNA: TGTGCCAGCAGTTACGGGCAGGGCCAGCCCCAGCATTTT
clone size: NA
J gene: TRBJ1-5
V gene: TRBV6-5
D gene: NA

CDR3 protein: CASSLGGSNTNYEQYF
CDR3 DNA: TGCGCCAGCAGCTTGGGAGGGAGCAATACCAACTACGAGCAGTACTTC
clone size: NA
J gene: TRBJ2-7
V gene: TRBV5-1
D gene: NA

CDR3 protein: CASGLVRGTEAFF
CDR3 DNA: TGTGCTAGTGGTTTGGTTAGGGGGACTGAAGCTTTCTTT
clone size: few
J gene: TRBJ1-1
V gene: TRBV12-5
D gene: NA

CDR3 protein: CASSPSGGLAANTGELFF
CDR3 DNA: TGTGCCAGCAGCCCTAGTGGGGGACTAGCCGCGAACACCGGGGAGCTGTTTTTT
clone size: NA
J gene: TRBJ2-2
V gene: TRBV7-9
D gene: TRBD2

CDR3 protein: CASTNMGGAEAFF
CDR3 DNA: TGCGCCAGCACCAACATGGGAGGTGCTGAAGCTTTCTTT
clone size: NA
J gene: TRBJ1-1
V gene: TRBV5-1
D gene: NA

CDR3 protein: CASSPRGRGQPQHF
CDR3 DNA: TGTGCCAGCAGCCCCAGGGGGCGCGGTCAGCCCCAGCATTTT
clone size: NA
J gene: TRBJ1-5
V gene: TRBV5-6
D gene: TRBD1

CDR3 protein: CASRLMGNEKLFF
CDR3 DNA: TGTGCCAGCAGATTAATGGGCAATGAAAAACTGTTTTTT
clone size: NA
J gene: TRBJ1-4
V gene: TRBV27
D gene: NA

CDR3 protein: CASSERRNTGELFF
CDR3 DNA: TGTGCCAGCAGCGAGCGACGGAACACCGGGGAGCTGTTTTTT
clone size: NA
J gene: TRBJ2-2
V gene: TRBV11-1
D gene: NA

CDR3 protein: CATKWASPLGEQYF
CDR3 DNA: TGTGCCACCAAATGGGCTAGCCCCTTGGGGGAGCAGTACTTC
clone size: few
J gene: TRBJ2-7
V gene: TRBV28
D gene: NA

CDR3 protein: CASSDPGQRSDEQFF
CDR3 DNA: TGTGCCAGCAGTGACCCGGGACAGCGTAGCGATGAGCAGTTCTTC
clone size: NA
J gene: TRBJ2-1
V gene: TRBV6-4
D gene: TRBD1

CDR3 protein: CASSISGKNIQYF
CDR3 DNA: TGTGCCAGTAGTATCTCCGGTAAAAACATTCAGTACTTC
clone size: NA
J gene: TRBJ2-4
V gene: TRBV19
D gene: NA

CDR3 protein: CAISGTGGHIQYF
CDR3 DNA: TGTGCCATCAGTGGGACAGGGGGGCACATTCAGTACTTC
clone size: NA
J gene: TRBJ2-4
V gene: TRBV10-3
D gene: TRBD1

CDR3 protein: CASSFRSVGAGNTIYF
CDR3 DNA: TGTGCCAGCAGCTTTAGGAGTGTAGGAGCGGGAAACACCATATATTTT
clone size: NA
J gene: TRBJ1-3
V gene: TRBV7-2
D gene: NA

CDR3 protein: CASSPHSIYNEQFF
CDR3 DNA: TGTGCCAGCAGCCCCCACAGTATTTACAATGAGCAGTTCTTC
clone size: NA
J gene: TRBJ2-1
V gene: TRBV3-1/TRBV3-2
D gene: NA

CDR3 protein: CASSPGTGPEAFF
CDR3 DNA: TGTGCCAGCAGCCCGGGGACAGGCCCTGAAGCTTTCTTT
clone size: NA
J gene: TRBJ1-1
V gene: TRBV5-4
D gene: TRBD1

CDR3 protein: CAWSSRSIATNEKLFF
CDR3 DNA: TGTGCCTGGAGTAGTAGAAGCATAGCAACTAATGAAAAACTGTTTTTT
clone size: NA
J gene: TRBJ1-4
V gene: TRBV30
D gene: NA

CDR3 protein: CAWSTLGNTIYF
CDR3 DNA: TGTGCCTGGAGTACTCTAGGAAACACCATATATTTT
clone size: NA
J gene: TRBJ1-3
V gene: TRBV30
D gene: NA

CDR3 protein: CSVADRGGNTGELFF
CDR3 DNA: TGCAGCGTTGCGGACAGGGGCGGGAACACCGGGGAGCTGTTTTTT
clone size: NA
J gene: TRBJ2-2
V gene: TRBV29-1
D gene: TRBD1

CDR3 protein: CASGLVETGELYGYTF
CDR3 DNA: TGTGCTAGTGGTTTGGTGGAAACAGGGGAATTATATGGCTACACCTTC
clone size: once
J gene: TRBJ1-2
V gene: TRBV12-5
D gene: TRBD1

CDR3 protein: CASSLGLSDNEQFF
CDR3 DNA: TGTGCCAGCAGCTTAGGTCTTAGCGACAATGAGCAGTTCTTC
clone size: NA
J gene: TRBJ2-1
V gene: TRBV7-8
D gene: NA

CDR3 protein: CASSVAGGPDEQFF
CDR3 DNA: TGTGCCAGCAGCGTAGCCGGGGGGCCCGATGAGCAGTTCTTC
clone size: NA
J gene: TRBJ2-1
V gene: TRBV9
D gene: NA

CDR3 protein: CASSLAGFRGELFF
CDR3 DNA: TGTGCCAGCAGCTTGGCAGGATTCAGGGGGGAGCTGTTTTTT
clone size: NA
J gene: TRBJ2-2
V gene: TRBV5-6
D gene: NA

CDR3 protein: CASSIAMVTGELFF
CDR3 DNA: TGTGCCAGTAGTATAGCTATGGTTACCGGGGAGCTGTTTTTT
clone size: NA
J gene: TRBJ2-2
V gene: TRBV19
D gene: NA

CDR3 protein: CASSPGNTIYF
CDR3 DNA: TGTGCCAGCAGCCCAGGAAACACCATATATTTT
clone size: NA
J gene: TRBJ1-3
V gene: TRBV11-2
D gene: NA

CDR3 protein: CASSPNHGTGDREQYF
CDR3 DNA: TGTGCCAGTAGCCCGAACCACGGGACAGGGGATAGGGAGCAGTACTTC
clone size: NA
J gene: TRBJ2-7
V gene: TRBV19
D gene: TRBD1

CDR3 protein: CASSARQQGAETQYF
CDR3 DNA: TGTGCCAGTAGTGCAAGACAGCAGGGGGCAGAGACCCAGTACTTC
clone size: NA
J gene: TRBJ2-5
V gene: TRBV19
D gene: TRBD1

CDR3 protein: CASSTDRDLANTGELFF
CDR3 DNA: TGTGCCAGCTCAACCGACAGGGACCTCGCGAACACCGGGGAGCTGTTTTTT
clone size: NA
J gene: TRBJ2-2
V gene: TRBV2
D gene: TRBD1

CDR3 protein: CASSLSLAGGFNEQFF
CDR3 DNA: TGTGCCAGCAGTTTATCGCTAGCGGGAGGTTTCAATGAGCAGTTCTTC
clone size: NA
J gene: TRBJ2-1
V gene: TRBV27
D gene: TRBD2

CDR3 protein: CASGLVLGRTNEKLFF
CDR3 DNA: TGTGCTAGTGGTTTGGTCCTGGGCAGAACTAATGAAAAACTGTTTTTT
clone size: NA
J gene: TRBJ1-4
V gene: TRBV12-5
D gene: NA

CDR3 protein: CASREVRGWYNEQFF
CDR3 DNA: TGTGCCAGCAGGGAAGTGCGGGGGTGGTACAATGAGCAGTTCTTC
clone size: NA
J gene: TRBJ2-1
V gene: TRBV7-2
D gene: TRBD2

CDR3 protein: CASSFPQGPNYGYTF
CDR3 DNA: TGTGCCAGCAGTTTCCCACAGGGGCCTAACTATGGCTACACCTTC
clone size: once
J gene: TRBJ1-2
V gene: TRBV28
D gene: TRBD1

CDR3 protein: CSATGGYEQYF
CDR3 DNA: TGCAGTGCCACTGGTGGTTACGAGCAGTACTTC
clone size: NA
J gene: TRBJ2-7
V gene: TRBV20-1
D gene: NA

CDR3 protein: CASQKGESTDTQYF
CDR3 DNA: TGCGCCAGCCAGAAGGGGGAATCCACAGATACGCAGTATTTT
clone size: NA
J gene: TRBJ2-3
V gene: TRBV5-1
D gene: NA

CDR3 protein: CASSYGTEAFF
CDR3 DNA: TGCGCCAGCAGCTACGGCACTGAAGCTTTCTTT
clone size: NA
J gene: TRBJ1-1
V gene: TRBV5-1
D gene: NA

CDR3 protein: CASKGTGLTAEQYF
CDR3 DNA: TGTGCCAGTAAGGGGACAGGCCTGACCGCCGAGCAGTACTTC
clone size: NA
J gene: TRBJ2-7
V gene: TRBV19
D gene: TRBD1

CDR3 protein: CASSPSGGIGKANYGYTF
CDR3 DNA: TGTGCCAGCAGCCCTTCCGGGGGGATCGGTAAAGCTAACTATGGCTACACCTTC
clone size: NA
J gene: TRBJ1-2
V gene: TRBV6-2/TRBV6-3
D gene: NA